A selection of T cell receptor beta chains follows, all from one sample in a study of shared clonotypes between healthy human individuals. Assay used: immunoSEQ multiplex PCR; TCRdb lists only in-frame clones, some missing. The profile covers fewer than 3 million clones, with roughly 92% appearing a single time and around 0.35% taken by the ten largest. The sequencing input was naive CD4+ T cells from PBMCs. All receptors come from a man younger than 35 in good health. Some clones in this sample may be carry-over from other donors' samples. CDR3s include the opening cysteine and the closing phenylalanine or tryptophan. A D gene is named only where the DNA matches it firmly. The listing skips clone size in some rows; elsewhere it reads once, few, many or a size class.

D	V	size	J	DNA	CDR3
TRBD2	TRBV7-2	-	TRBJ2-7	TGTGCCAGCAGCTTTGCGCTGGGACTAGCGGGAGGGGACGAGCAGTACTTC	CASSFALGLAGGDEQYF
-	TRBV5-6	-	TRBJ1-6	TGTGCCAGCAGCTTTTTGAGGTTCGGCTATAATTCACCCCTCCACTTT	CASSFLRFGYNSPLHF
TRBD1	TRBV28	-	TRBJ1-2	TGTGCCAGCAGTCCGGGGGGGACAGGACGGATCTATGGCTACACCTTC	CASSPGGTGRIYGYTF
-	TRBV4-1	-	TRBJ1-2	TGCGCCAGCAGCCCGCGGCGAGAGCAAGTCTATGGCTACACCTTC	CASSPRREQVYGYTF
TRBD2	TRBV5-4	-	TRBJ2-4	TGTGCCAGCATCCTCGTGGGATGGGGGGGCATTCAGTACTTC	CASILVGWGGIQYF
-	TRBV5-1	-	TRBJ2-1	TGCGCCAGCAGCTCCGGGGCGGGCAATGAGCAGTTCTTC	CASSSGAGNEQFF
TRBD2	TRBV7-8	-	TRBJ2-7	TGTGCCAGCAGCTTCGGGACTAGCGGGAGGGCCATTTCGTACGAGCAGTACTTC	CASSFGTSGRAISYEQYF
-	TRBV7-3	-	TRBJ2-5	TGTGCCAGCAGCCCATCAGCGGGCGCAGGAGAGACCCAGTACTTC	CASSPSAGAGETQYF
-	TRBV7-8	-	TRBJ2-3	TGTGCCAGCAGCTTACTACAGGTCACAGATACGCAGTATTTT	CASSLLQVTDTQYF
TRBD1	TRBV28	-	TRBJ2-2	TGTGCCAGCAGTTTATTCGCAGGACAGGGAATATACTTTTCCGCCGGGGAGCTGTTTTTT	CASSLFAGQGIYFSAGELFF
-	TRBV21-1	-	TRBJ1-1	TGTGCCAGCAGCCTACAGAGACAGGGACCCATGAACACTGAAGCTTTCTTT	CASSLQRQGPMNTEAFF
TRBD2	TRBV5-8	once	TRBJ2-3	TGTGCCAGCAGCTTGTACGTAGCGGGAGGGGTGACAGATACGCAGTATTTT	CASSLYVAGGVTDTQYF
-	TRBV9	once	TRBJ2-3	TGTGCCAGCAGCATCGTACAGGGTGTTATGGGGGATACGCAGTATTTT	CASSIVQGVMGDTQYF